This T cell receptor beta chain was sequenced for a study of lymphopenia after photon versus proton radiotherapy. The protocol was immunoSEQ multiplex PCR, while the TCRdb copy is restricted to in-frame clones and leaves out a portion. Of about 30,000 clones in the sample, 94% were seen once. V lost 3 bases to trimming and J lost 8 bases, with 19 bases between them. The CDR3 is 15 residues long. In germline, CDR1 is MNHEY, CDR2 SVGAGI. This receptor was taken from a woman aged 45 to 65 with cholangiocarcinoma. The sequenced sample was peripheral blood, obtained from a patient treated with photon-based radiotherapy. The rearrangement links TRBV6-5 to TRBJ1-2; tentative D call: TRBD1 (5 bases). Here the CDR3 DNA reads TGTGCCAGCAGTTATTCGCGGGGGACGGTGTGGGGCTACACCTTC. Protein product: CASSYSRGTVWGYTF.